This T cell receptor (beta chain) was documented in a study of blood T cell repertoires in COVID-19. Study details: Researchers got acute and convalescent COVID-19 samples from the United States, Italy and Spain.

Authors' methods: Amplification of reference gene primers was used by the study to estimate nucleated cell counts. Only in-frame clones appear in the TCRdb table, and some are missing; sequencing was by immunoSEQ multiplex PCR. V, J and clone size are those of that table, while D and trimming were read from the DNA. Of 110,000 to 150,000 clones listed, about 89% were seen once; the top ten hold around 11%. Two negative PCRs, clearance, or symptom resolution had been documented for recovered Cohort 3 donors. The specimen sequenced was PBMCs or T cells enriched from blood (not recorded which). The receptor was derived from a man aged 55 to 70 who had recovered from COVID-19.

CDR3 nucleotide sequence: TGTGCCAGCAGCAATCAAGGGGGGGTGCGAAAGACCCAGTACTTC. Amino acids: CASSNQGGVRKTQYF. This sequence joins TRBV11-2 and TRBJ2-5, with a possible D match to TRBD2 (7 bases). Germline assignment: CDR1 SGHAT and CDR2 FQNNGV. The V and J ends lost 5 bases and 6 bases respectively, with 19 bases between them. This CDR3 is 15 amino acids long.